Listed below are T cell receptor beta chains from one sample, sequenced in a study of beta chain features in type 1 diabetes. Sequencing was performed with immunoSEQ multiplex PCR; in TCRdb, only in-frame clones are kept and a portion is missing. The sample holds 640,000 or so clones; over 12% are singletons and the top ten take approximately 0.043%. Sequenced: naive CD4+ T cells from blood. These receptors all stem from a man aged 18 to 35 with type 1 diabetes. CDR3s include the opening cysteine and the closing phenylalanine or tryptophan. A D gene is named only where the DNA matches it firmly. Only part of the rows carry a size: once, few, many, or a class if the clone is expanded.

j_gene: TRBJ2-5; abundance: .; v_gene: TRBV7-3; d_gene: .; CDR3nt: TGTGCCAGCAGCTTAAGAGCCAGTAAGGAGACCCAGTACTTC; CDR3aa: CASSLRASKETQYF
j_gene: TRBJ1-2; abundance: .; v_gene: TRBV7-9; d_gene: .; CDR3nt: TGTGCCAGCAGCTTACCTAACTATGGCTACACCTTC; CDR3aa: CASSLPNYGYTF
j_gene: TRBJ1-2; abundance: .; v_gene: TRBV19; d_gene: .; CDR3nt: TGTGCCAGTACCACTGGGTCGGTAACCTCATATGGCTACACCTTC; CDR3aa: CASTTGSVTSYGYTF
j_gene: TRBJ2-5; abundance: few; v_gene: TRBV5-1; d_gene: .; CDR3nt: TGCGCCAGCAGCCAATCGTACCAAGAGACCCAGTACTTC; CDR3aa: CASSQSYQETQYF
j_gene: TRBJ1-3; abundance: few; v_gene: TRBV4-2; d_gene: .; CDR3nt: TGTGCCAGCAGCCAAGAAGACCGATACTCTGGAAACACCATATATTTT; CDR3aa: CASSQEDRYSGNTIYF
j_gene: TRBJ2-1; abundance: few; v_gene: TRBV7-9; d_gene: .; CDR3nt: TGTGCCAGCAGCTTACAGGGCCCAGGGGACAATGAGCAGTTCTTC; CDR3aa: CASSLQGPGDNEQFF
j_gene: TRBJ1-1; abundance: .; v_gene: TRBV18; d_gene: .; CDR3nt: TGTGCCAGCTCACCACCAGGAGGGCGAGGGAACACTGAAGCTTTCTTT; CDR3aa: CASSPPGGRGNTEAFF
j_gene: TRBJ2-1; abundance: .; v_gene: TRBV12-5; d_gene: TRBD1; CDR3nt: TGTGCTAGTGGTTTGGCAGGGGACAGCTTCAACAATGAGCAGTTCTTC; CDR3aa: CASGLAGDSFNNEQFF
j_gene: TRBJ1-2; abundance: .; v_gene: TRBV5-1; d_gene: .; CDR3nt: TGCGCCAGCAGCTTGGGACAGGCCGACTCTAGAGGCTACACCTTC; CDR3aa: CASSLGQADSRGYTF
j_gene: TRBJ2-7; abundance: .; v_gene: TRBV29-1; d_gene: TRBD1; CDR3nt: TGCAGCGTTGTACAGGGGTACAGGTTAGAGCAGTACTTC; CDR3aa: CSVVQGYRLEQYF
j_gene: TRBJ2-1; abundance: few; v_gene: TRBV25-1; d_gene: TRBD2; CDR3nt: TGTGCCAGCAGTGAAAGCGGGAGGCGGTTCTACAATGAGCAGTTCTTC; CDR3aa: CASSESGRRFYNEQFF
j_gene: TRBJ2-2; abundance: .; v_gene: TRBV30; d_gene: .; CDR3nt: TGTGCCTGCCGGGACCACTCGGGATTGAACACCGGGGAGCTGTTTTTT; CDR3aa: CACRDHSGLNTGELFF
j_gene: TRBJ2-1; abundance: .; v_gene: TRBV28; d_gene: TRBD2; CDR3nt: TGTGCCAGCAGCTCTAGCGAAGCGGGGGGGCGACATGAGCAGTTCTTC; CDR3aa: CASSSSEAGGRHEQFF
j_gene: TRBJ1-2; abundance: few; v_gene: TRBV6-6; d_gene: .; CDR3nt: TGTGCCAGCTACCCCGCGGTGAACTATGGCTACACCTTC; CDR3aa: CASYPAVNYGYTF
j_gene: TRBJ2-5; abundance: .; v_gene: TRBV11-2; d_gene: .; CDR3nt: TGTGCCAGCAGCTCTGCCCGACAGGGAGGAGAGACCCAGTACTTC; CDR3aa: CASSSARQGGETQYF
j_gene: TRBJ2-3; abundance: .; v_gene: TRBV7-9; d_gene: .; CDR3nt: TGTGCCAGCAGCTTAAGGGCGGGAACAGATACGCAGTATTTT; CDR3aa: CASSLRAGTDTQYF
j_gene: TRBJ2-2; abundance: .; v_gene: TRBV7-9; d_gene: TRBD2; CDR3nt: TGTGCCAGCAGCCGTAGCGGGAGTCGAACCGGGGAGCTGTTTTTT; CDR3aa: CASSRSGSRTGELFF
j_gene: TRBJ1-2; abundance: .; v_gene: TRBV9; d_gene: .; CDR3nt: TGTGCCAGCAGCGTAGAGGGACGGAGCTCCTATGGCTACACCTTC; CDR3aa: CASSVEGRSSYGYTF
j_gene: TRBJ2-5; abundance: few; v_gene: TRBV5-4; d_gene: TRBD2; CDR3nt: TGTGCCAGCGGACTAACGACTAGCGGGTACCAAGAGACCCAGTACTTC; CDR3aa: CASGLTTSGYQETQYF
j_gene: TRBJ2-5; abundance: once; v_gene: TRBV5-1; d_gene: .; CDR3nt: TGCGCCAGCAGCTTAGGCCTCCGGGACCTATCGGGGGAGACCCAGTACTTC; CDR3aa: CASSLGLRDLSGETQYF
j_gene: TRBJ2-1; abundance: few; v_gene: TRBV6-5; d_gene: TRBD1; CDR3nt: TGTGCCAGCAGTACCGGACAGGGCCGCGTGTTCTTC; CDR3aa: CASSTGQGRVFF
j_gene: TRBJ1-2; abundance: few; v_gene: TRBV2; d_gene: .; CDR3nt: TGTGCCAGCAGTGGACAGGCTTATGGCTACACCTTC; CDR3aa: CASSGQAYGYTF
j_gene: TRBJ1-2; abundance: .; v_gene: TRBV5-1; d_gene: TRBD1; CDR3nt: TGCGCCAGCAGCCGAGGACAGGAGGGTGACTATGGCTACACCTTC; CDR3aa: CASSRGQEGDYGYTF